This T cell receptor beta chain was identified in a study of persistence of HIV-infected CD4 T cells. Study information: Donors had been on suppressive ART for a median of about 8 years. Blood samples, up to roughly 180 mL, came from multiple time points, except two leukapheresis donors sampled once.

The immunoSEQ assay was version 4, run in survey mode. Here immunoSEQ multiplex PCR was the method, and the copy in TCRdb shows in-frame clones only, minus some. The profile shows roughly 32,000 clones, about four fifths of them singletons. Details on this clone: Antigen unknown.

Trimming removed 6 bases at V and 6 bases at J, with 14 bases between. The CDR3 contains 13 residues. Findings of the study overall: Bulk TCR data could not be restricted to HIV-1-infected CMV-responding cells.

An overlapping HIV-1 Gag peptide pool stimulated these cells at about 0.94 ug/peptide/mL. CD40L-negative CD69-negative CD45RO-high memory CD4+ T cells were sorted as populations depleted of antigen-responding cells. A roughly 20-hour stimulation of CD8-depleted PBMCs used anti-CD28/CD49d costimulation, CD40-blocking antibody and enfuvirtide. The sequence derives from an adult woman with HIV who was CMV-seropositive. The V call is TRBV12-3 or TRBV12-4, the J call TRBJ1-1; D not certain. The specimen was CD4+ T cells sorted from PBMCs after approximately 19-hour stimulation, collected from a patient who received antiretroviral therapy. The CDR3 coding sequence is TGTGCCAGCAGACTTCGCGACGCGTCTGAAGCTTTCTTT. It codes for CASRLRDASEAFF.